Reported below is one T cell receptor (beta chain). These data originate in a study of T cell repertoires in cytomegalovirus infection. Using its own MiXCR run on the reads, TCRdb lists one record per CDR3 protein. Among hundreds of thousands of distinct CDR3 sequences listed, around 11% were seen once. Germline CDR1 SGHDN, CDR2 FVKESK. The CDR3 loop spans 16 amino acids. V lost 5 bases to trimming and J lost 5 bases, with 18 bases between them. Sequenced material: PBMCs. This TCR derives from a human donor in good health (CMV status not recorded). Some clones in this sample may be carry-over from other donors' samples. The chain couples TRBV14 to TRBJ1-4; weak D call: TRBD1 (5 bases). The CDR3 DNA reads TGTGCCAGCAGCAACACCATTTTCAGGGAAAATGAAAAACTGTTTTTT. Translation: CASSNTIFRENEKLFF.